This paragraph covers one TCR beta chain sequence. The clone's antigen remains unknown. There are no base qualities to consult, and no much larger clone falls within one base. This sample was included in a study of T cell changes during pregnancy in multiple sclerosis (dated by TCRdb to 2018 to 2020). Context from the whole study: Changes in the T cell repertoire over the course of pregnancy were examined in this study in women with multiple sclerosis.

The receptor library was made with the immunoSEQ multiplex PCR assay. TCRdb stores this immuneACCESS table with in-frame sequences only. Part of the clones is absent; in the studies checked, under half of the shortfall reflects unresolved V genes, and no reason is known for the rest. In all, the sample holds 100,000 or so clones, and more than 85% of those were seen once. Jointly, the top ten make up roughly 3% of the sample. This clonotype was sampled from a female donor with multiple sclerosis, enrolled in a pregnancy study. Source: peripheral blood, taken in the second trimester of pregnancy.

CDR3 reads: CASSLSDRNTEAFF. The nucleotide sequence is given as TGTGCCAGCAGTTTAAGTGATAGGAACACTGAAGCTTTCTTT. The chain is encoded by TRBV28 joined to TRBJ1-1, with the D gene call left open. Including the terminal cysteine and phenylalanine, the CDR3 comprises 14 residues. Kept here is only the CDR3 DNA, which spans 42 bases and is read in frame from base 1. At the junction V is shortened by 2 bases and J by 1 base, with 8 bases in between. From a lookup of the germline V gene, CDR1 and CDR2 are MDHEN and SYDVKM.